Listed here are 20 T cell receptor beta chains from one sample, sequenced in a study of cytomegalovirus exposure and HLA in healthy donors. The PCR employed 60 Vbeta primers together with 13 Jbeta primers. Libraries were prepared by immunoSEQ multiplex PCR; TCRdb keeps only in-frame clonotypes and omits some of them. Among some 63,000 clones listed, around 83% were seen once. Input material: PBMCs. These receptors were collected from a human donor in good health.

CDR3 in amino acids: CASSQVGQGAWAFF. DNA for the CDR3: TGCGCCAGCAGCCAAGTAGGGCAGGGGGCATGGGCTTTCTTT. This rearrangement joins TRBV4-3 to TRBJ1-1; 8 positions agree with TRBD1. V trimming: 1 base; J trimming: 11 bases; junction bases outside the gene matches: 9. The V gene's germline CDR1 is LGHNA and CDR2 YSLEER. The CDR3 consists of 14 residues.

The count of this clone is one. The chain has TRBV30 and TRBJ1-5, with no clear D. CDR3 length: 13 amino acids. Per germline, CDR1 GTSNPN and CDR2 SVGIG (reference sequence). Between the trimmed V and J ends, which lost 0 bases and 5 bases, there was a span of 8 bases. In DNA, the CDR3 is TGTGCCTGGAGTGTAAGCAGGCATCAGCCCCAGCATTTT. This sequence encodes CAWSVSRHQPQHF.

In DNA form, the CDR3 reads TGTGCCAGCAGCCTCCTCCTAGCAACCTACGAGCAGTACTTC. Its translation: CASSLLLATYEQYF. The V call is TRBV11-2, the J call TRBJ2-7; tentative D call: TRBD2 (5 bases). Germline CDR1 is SGHAT and CDR2 is FQNNGV. The CDR3 is made up of 14 amino acids. V was shortened by 5 bases and J by 2 bases, with 13 bases between the two germline ends.

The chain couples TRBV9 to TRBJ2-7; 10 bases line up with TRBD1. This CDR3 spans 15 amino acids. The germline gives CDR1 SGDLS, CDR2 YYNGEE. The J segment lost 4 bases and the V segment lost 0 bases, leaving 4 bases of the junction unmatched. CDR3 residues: CASSVGTGGTYEQYF. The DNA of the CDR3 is TGTGCCAGCAGCGTAGGGACAGGGGGGACTTACGAGCAGTACTTC.

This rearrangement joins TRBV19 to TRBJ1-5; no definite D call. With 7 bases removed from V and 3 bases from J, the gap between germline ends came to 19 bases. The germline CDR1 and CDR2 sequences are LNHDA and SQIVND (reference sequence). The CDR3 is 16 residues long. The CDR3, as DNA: TGTGCCAGTACCGTATCTGTGGCAGCGAACAATCAGCCCCAGCATTTT. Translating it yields CASTVSVAANNQPQHF.

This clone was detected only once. CDR3 DNA: TGCGCCAGCAGCAGAGCGGGGGAAGGGGATGGCTACACCTTC. It codes for CASSRAGEGDGYTF. The chain carries TRBV4-1 and TRBJ1-2; tentatively, D is TRBD1 (5 bases). Looked up from germline, CDR1 is MGHRA and CDR2 is YSYEKL. The CDR3 covers 14 residues. V lost 5 bases, J lost 6 bases, and 16 bases lay in between.

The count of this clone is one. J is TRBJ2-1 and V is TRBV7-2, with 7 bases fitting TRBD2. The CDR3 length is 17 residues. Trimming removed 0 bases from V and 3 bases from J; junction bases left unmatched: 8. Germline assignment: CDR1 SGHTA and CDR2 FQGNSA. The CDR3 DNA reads TGTGCCAGCAGCTTAGCCCCCGCGGGAGTAGGCTACAATGAGCAGTTCTTC. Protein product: CASSLAPAGVGYNEQFF. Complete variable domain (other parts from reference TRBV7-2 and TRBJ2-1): GAGVSQSPSNKVTEKGKDVELRCDPISGHTALYWYRQSLGQGLEFLIYFQGNSAPDKSGLPSDRFSAERTGGSVSTLTIQRTQQEDSAVYLCASSLAPAGVGYNEQFFGPGTRLTVL.

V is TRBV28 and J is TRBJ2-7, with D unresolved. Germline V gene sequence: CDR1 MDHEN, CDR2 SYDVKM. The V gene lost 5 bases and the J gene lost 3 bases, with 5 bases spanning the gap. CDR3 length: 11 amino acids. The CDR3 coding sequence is TGTGCCAGCAGTCTCCGCTACGAGCAGTACTTC. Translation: CASSLRYEQYF. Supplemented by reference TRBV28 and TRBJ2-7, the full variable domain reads DVKVTQSSRYLVKRTGEKVFLECVQDMDHENMFWYRQDPGLGLRLIYFSYDVKMKEKGDIPEGYSVSREKKERFSLILESASTNQTSMYLCASSLRYEQYFGPGTRLTVT.

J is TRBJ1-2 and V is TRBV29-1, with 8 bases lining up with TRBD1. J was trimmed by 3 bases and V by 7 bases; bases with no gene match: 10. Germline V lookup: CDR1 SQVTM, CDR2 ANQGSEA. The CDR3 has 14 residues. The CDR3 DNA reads TGCAGCGACGGCCTACAGGGGGGTGACTATGGCTACACCTTC. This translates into CSDGLQGGDYGYTF. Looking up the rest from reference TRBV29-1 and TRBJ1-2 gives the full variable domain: SAVISQKPSRDICQRGTSLTIQCQVDSQVTMMFWYRQQPGQSLTLIATANQGSEATYESGFVIDKFPISRPNLTFSTLTVSNMSPEDSSIYLCSDGLQGGDYGYTFGSGTRLTVV.

The DNA for the CDR3 is TGTGCCAGCAGTGACCCGGGGGAGGCCAATCAGCCCCAGCATTTT. Its translation: CASSDPGEANQPQHF. V is TRBV2 and J is TRBJ1-5, with D perhaps matching TRBD1 (5 bases). The V gene's germline CDR1 is SNHLY and CDR2 FYNNEI. This CDR3 has 15 amino acids. Trimming pared 3 bases from V and 3 bases from J, leaving 12 bases between.

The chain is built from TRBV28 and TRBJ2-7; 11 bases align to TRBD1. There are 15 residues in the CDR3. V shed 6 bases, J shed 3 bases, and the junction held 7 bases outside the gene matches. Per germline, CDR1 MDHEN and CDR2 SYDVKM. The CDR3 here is CASRGPGQGVYEQYF. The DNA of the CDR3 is TGTGCCAGCAGGGGACCGGGACAGGGGGTCTACGAGCAGTACTTC.

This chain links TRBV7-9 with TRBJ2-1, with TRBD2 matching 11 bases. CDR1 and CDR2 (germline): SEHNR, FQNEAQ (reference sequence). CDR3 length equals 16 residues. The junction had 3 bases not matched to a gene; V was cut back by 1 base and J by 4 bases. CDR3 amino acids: CASSLVGTSGYNEQFF. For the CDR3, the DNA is TGTGCCAGCAGCTTAGTAGGGACTAGCGGATACAATGAGCAGTTCTTC.

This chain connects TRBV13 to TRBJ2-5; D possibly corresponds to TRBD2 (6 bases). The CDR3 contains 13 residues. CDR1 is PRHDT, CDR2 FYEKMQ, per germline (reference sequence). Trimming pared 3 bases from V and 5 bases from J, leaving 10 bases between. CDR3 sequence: CASSFRGWETQYF. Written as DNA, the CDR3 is TGTGCCAGCAGCTTTCGGGGGTGGGAGACCCAGTACTTC. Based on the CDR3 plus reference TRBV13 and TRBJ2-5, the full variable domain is AAGVIQSPRHLIKEKRETATLKCYPIPRHDTVYWYQQGPGQDPQFLISFYEKMQSDKGSIPDRFSAQQFSDYHSELNMSSLELGDSALYFCASSFRGWETQYFGPGTRLLVL.

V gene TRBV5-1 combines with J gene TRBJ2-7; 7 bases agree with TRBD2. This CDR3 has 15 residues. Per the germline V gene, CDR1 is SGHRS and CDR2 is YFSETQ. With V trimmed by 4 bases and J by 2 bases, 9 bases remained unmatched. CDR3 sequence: CASSPSGALPYEQYF. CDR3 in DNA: TGCGCCAGCAGCCCAAGCGGGGCCTTGCCCTACGAGCAGTACTTC.

The CDR3 protein is CSAIRPGPSEQFF. In DNA, the CDR3 is TGCAGCGCTATCCGACCAGGGCCTAGTGAGCAGTTCTTC. The rearrangement joins TRBV29-1 to TRBJ2-1; tentative D call: TRBD1 (5 bases). V dropped 7 bases and J dropped 9 bases, with 19 bases sitting between them. Germline CDR1 is SQVTM and CDR2 is ANQGSEA. The CDR3 has 13 amino acids.

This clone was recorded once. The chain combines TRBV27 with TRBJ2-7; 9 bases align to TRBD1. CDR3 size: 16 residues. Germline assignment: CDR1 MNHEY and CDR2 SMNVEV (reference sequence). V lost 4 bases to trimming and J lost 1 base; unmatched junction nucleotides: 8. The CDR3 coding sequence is TGTGCCAGCAGTTCTGCGCGCGGGACAGGGTCCTACGAGCAGTACTTC. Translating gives CASSSARGTGSYEQYF.

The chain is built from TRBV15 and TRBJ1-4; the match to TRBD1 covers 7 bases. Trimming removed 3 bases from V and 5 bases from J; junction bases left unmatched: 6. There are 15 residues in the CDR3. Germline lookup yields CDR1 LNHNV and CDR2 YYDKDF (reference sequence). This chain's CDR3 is CATSRTDRRNEKLFF. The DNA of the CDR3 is TGTGCCACCAGCAGGACGGACAGGCGGAATGAAAAACTGTTTTTT.

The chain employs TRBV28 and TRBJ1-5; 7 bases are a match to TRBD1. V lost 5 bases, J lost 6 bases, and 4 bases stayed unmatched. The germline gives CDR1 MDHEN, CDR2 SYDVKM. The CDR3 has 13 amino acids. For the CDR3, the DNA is TGTGCCAGCAGTCAAACAGGGGCTCAGCCCCAGCATTTT. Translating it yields CASSQTGAQPQHF.

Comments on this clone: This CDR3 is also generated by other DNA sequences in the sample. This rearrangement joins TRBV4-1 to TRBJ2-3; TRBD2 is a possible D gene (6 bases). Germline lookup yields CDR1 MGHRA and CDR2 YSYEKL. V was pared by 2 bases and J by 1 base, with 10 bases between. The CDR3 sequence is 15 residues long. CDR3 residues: CASSQLSGGTDTQYF. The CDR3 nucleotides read TGCGCCAGCAGCCAACTTAGCGGAGGCACAGATACGCAGTATTTT.

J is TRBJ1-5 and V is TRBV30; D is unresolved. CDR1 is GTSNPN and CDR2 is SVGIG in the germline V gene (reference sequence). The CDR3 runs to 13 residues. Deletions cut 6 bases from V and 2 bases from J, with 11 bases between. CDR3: CACSGSGNQPQHF. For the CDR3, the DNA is TGTGCCTGTTCAGGCTCGGGCAATCAGCCCCAGCATTTT.